This T cell receptor (beta chain) stems from a study of identical twins (dated by TCRdb to 2016 to 2018). Some background on the complete study: To test whether fetal clonotypes persist, the study used deep sequencing on TCR alpha and beta repertoires from monozygotic twins, unrelated adults of various ages, and cord blood. To rule out contamination, replicate twin experiments were performed at different times with different library preparation protocols. The paper's findings and limits, for the study overall: Conclusions relied on cross-sectional statistical analysis, since the same donors could not be followed over many years. Compared with coincidental sharing between unrelated individuals, an excess of low generation-probability sequences was observed among out-of-frame TCR alpha sequences shared between twins. Invariant T cells such as MAIT and iNKT could partly confound zero-insertion analyses, though diverse VJ usage argued against this for most clonotypes. Fewer insertions were carried by abundant cord blood beta clonotypes, a similar but weaker trend appeared in young adult naive repertoires, and no such trend appeared in memory repertoires. In monozygotic twins, out-of-frame TCR alpha sharing was systematically underestimated by recombination models, although the models agreed with sharing between unrelated individuals. The excess sharing between twins in beta out-of-frame sequences was weaker because fewer shared sequences reduced the signal-to-noise ratio.

The CDR3 measures 13 amino acids from cysteine to phenylalanine. This entry keeps only the CDR3 DNA: 39 bases, framed from base 1. The V and J ends are trimmed by 10 bases and 7 bases, leaving 14 bases between them. Sequences MNHEY (CDR1) and SVGEGT (CDR2) are obtained from the germline V gene. This clonotype was detected ten times or more. The specificity of this receptor is unknown. Per-base qualities were not stored, and no clone one base away is much larger. The method was 5' RACE. The sequencing machine was an Illumina HiSeq 2000. A universal primer binding site was added through template switching, and the final cDNA carried a unique molecular identifier so that TCR cDNA molecules could be counted accurately. Specific primers in the conserved constant-segment region were used to synthesize first-strand cDNA for the TCR alpha and beta chains. To control for contamination, every cDNA library was double barcoded, receiving both a SMART-Mk sample barcode and Illumina barcodes. TruSeq adapter sequences, together with Illumina sample barcodes, were added in two successive PCR steps. The TCR alpha and beta cDNA libraries were sequenced on the Illumina HiSeq platform using custom primers. The study's processing was this. Unique molecular identifiers were extracted from raw reads with MiGEC, and CDR3 positions were determined with MiXCR. Recombination models were inferred per individual with the repgenHMM and IGoR tools using an EM algorithm. The analysis of shared clonotypes was done with the tcR package in R, with sharing normalized by the product of cloneset sizes. Out-of-frame nonproductive sequences were analyzed to study raw recombination free of thymic and clonal selection effects. TCRdb reprocessed the public reads (quality trimming at Q25 with fastp, clone calling with MiXCR) and kept in-frame beta chains. Each CDR3 protein gets just one entry, which takes the most common genes and DNA from the rows behind it. The V and J calls follow TCRdb's processing rather than the paper's. A total of about 240,000 distinct CDR3 sequences appear in this sample, approximately 10% of them only once. Of the sample, 10% is held by the ten largest clones.

Every donor in the study was a healthy Caucasian. Miltenyi CD45RO+ enrichment and human naive T-cell isolation kits were used to isolate memory (CD45RO+) and naive T cells from PBMC. The clonotype originates from a man aged 50 to 60 in good health. What was sequenced was memory T cells sorted from blood. The sample's cell subset or site label, decoded: CD45RO+ enriched T cells. This chain is built from TRBV6-2 or TRBV6-3 and TRBJ1-6; TRBD1 could be the D gene, as 5 bases match. The DNA sequence is given as TGTGCCACCTCGACAGAAGAGAATTCACCCCTCCACTTT. This sequence encodes CATSTEENSPLHF.